This T cell receptor (beta chain) was sequenced for a study of blood T cell repertoires in COVID-19. Background on the study: Donors in the United States, Italy and Spain gave samples during acute or convalescent COVID-19. Nucleic acid was either cDNA or gDNA, and it came from T cells, B-cell-depleted T cells, or PBMCs.

The CDR3 runs to 14 residues. CDR1 DFQATT and CDR2 SNEGSKA come from the germline V gene (reference sequence). With 3 bases removed from V and 5 bases from J, the gap between germline ends came to 16 bases. In the original processing: For nucleated cells, counts were estimated from reference gene primer amplification. Generated by immunoSEQ multiplex PCR, the TCRdb table keeps only in-frame clones and is missing some. The V and J calls and clone size are taken from that table; D and trimming were inferred from the DNA. This sample yields 200,000 or so clones, of which approximately 90% are seen a single time; roughly a sixth belongs to the top ten. Seattle participants joined during active infection and were tracked over time.

The sequence was collected from a man aged 50-60 years with COVID-19, enrolled during active disease. The specimen sequenced was peripheral blood. The chain couples TRBV20-1 to TRBJ2-5; D may be TRBD2 (5 bases). This chain's CDR3 is CSASFTVGLETQYF. The CDR3 DNA follows: TGCAGTGCTAGTTTCACGGTAGGACTTGAGACCCAGTACTTC.